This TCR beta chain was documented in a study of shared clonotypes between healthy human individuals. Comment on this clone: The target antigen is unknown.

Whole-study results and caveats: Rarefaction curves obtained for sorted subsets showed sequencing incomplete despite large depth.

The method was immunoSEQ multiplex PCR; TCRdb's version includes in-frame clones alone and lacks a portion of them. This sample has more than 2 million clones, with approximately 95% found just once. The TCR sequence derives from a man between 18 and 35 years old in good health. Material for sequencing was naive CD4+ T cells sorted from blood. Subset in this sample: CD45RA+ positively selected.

The CDR3 bases are TGTGCCAGCAGCCTCGCAGCCGGGACTTTCAGTCCTGAGGAGCAGTACTTC. Translation: CASSLAAGTFSPEEQYF. The gene calls are TRBV4-2 and TRBJ2-7; perhaps TRBD2 as D (6 bases). The CDR3 contains 17 residues. Trimming removed 4 bases from V and 7 bases from J, with 26 bases in between. Germline assignment: CDR1 LGHNA and CDR2 YNFKEQ.